The source of this TCR beta chain is a study of human T cells and chemical hapten exposure. The CDR3 is 15 amino acids. CDR1 is LGHDT and CDR2 is YNNKEL in the germline V gene (reference sequence). V was cut by 4 bases and J by 5 bases, with 14 bases left in between. TCRdb reprocessed the RACE reads via MiXCR and lists one record per CDR3 protein. The table lists around 120,000 distinct CDR3 sequences, about 11% of them singletons. This clonotype appeared a few times. Time point: patch test 1, 2 weeks after DPC sensitization. Specified treatment: therapeutic diphenylcyclopropenone sensitization with weekly scalp DPC.

The source was whole blood, collected in connection with sensitization to the hapten diphenylcyclopropenone (DPC). The chain joins TRBV3-1 to TRBJ1-4; D gene uncertain. The sequence derives from a woman aged 40-49 years with alopecia areata. Some clones in this sample may be carry-over from other donors' samples. Here the CDR3 DNA reads TGTGCCAGCAGCCGACGTACCGGATCAAATGAAAAACTGTTTTTT. Translation: CASSRRTGSNEKLFF.